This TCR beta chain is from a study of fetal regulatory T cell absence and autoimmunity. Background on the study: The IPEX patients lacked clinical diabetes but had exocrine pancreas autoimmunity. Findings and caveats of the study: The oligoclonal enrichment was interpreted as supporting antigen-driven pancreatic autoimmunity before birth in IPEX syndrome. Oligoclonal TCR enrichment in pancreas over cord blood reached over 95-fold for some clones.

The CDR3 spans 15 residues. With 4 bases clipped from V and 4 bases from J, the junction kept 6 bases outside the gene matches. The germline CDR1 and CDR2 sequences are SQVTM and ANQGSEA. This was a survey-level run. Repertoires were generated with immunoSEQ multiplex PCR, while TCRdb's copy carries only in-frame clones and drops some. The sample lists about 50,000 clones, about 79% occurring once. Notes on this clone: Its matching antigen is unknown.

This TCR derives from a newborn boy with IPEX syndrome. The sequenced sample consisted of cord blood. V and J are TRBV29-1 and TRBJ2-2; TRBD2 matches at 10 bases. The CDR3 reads CSVGLAGAGTGELFF. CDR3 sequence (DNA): TGCAGCGTTGGGCTAGCGGGGGCGGGCACCGGGGAGCTGTTTTTT.